These T cell receptor beta chains were read from a single sample in a study of blood T cell repertoires in COVID-19. Produced via immunoSEQ multiplex PCR; TCRdb's table is partial and in-frame only. The repertoire holds about 15,000 clones, with around 73% as singletons. The specimen was peripheral blood. The receptors stem from a human donor in a cohort sampled during active COVID-19. The CDR3 runs from the conserved cysteine through the conserved F or W. D genes are given only for firm matches. Expanded clones get a size class; other rows say once, few or many, or leave the size out.

clone_size,j_call,v_call,d_call,cdr3_nt,cdr3_aa
-,TRBJ2-7,TRBV28,-,TGTGCCAGCACCGAACTGGGGGCTGGGTACGAGCAGTACTTC,CASTELGAGYEQYF
-,TRBJ1-4,TRBV3-1/TRBV3-2,TRBD1,TGTGCCAGCAGCCAGAACCCGACAGGGGGCGGCGAAAAACTGTTTTTT,CASSQNPTGGGEKLFF
-,TRBJ2-2,TRBV4-2,-,TGTGCCAGCAGCCAAGATCGCGGGGAGCTGTTTTTT,CASSQDRGELFF
-,TRBJ1-1,TRBV6-5,TRBD1,TGTGCCAGCAGCTTAGACAGGGGAATCTCTGAAGCTTTCTTT,CASSLDRGISEAFF
-,TRBJ1-5,TRBV15,-,TGTGCCACCAGCAGAGGCAGGGGAGAAGATCAGCCCCAGCATTTT,CATSRGRGEDQPQHF
-,TRBJ1-1,TRBV7-3,TRBD1,TGTGCCAGCAGCCGGGACAGGAACACTGAAGCTTTCTTT,CASSRDRNTEAFF
-,TRBJ2-3,TRBV27,TRBD2,TGTGCCAGCAGTTTGACTAGCGAGAGCACAGATACGCAGTATTTT,CASSLTSESTDTQYF
few,TRBJ1-1,TRBV5-1,TRBD1,TGCGCCAGCAGGAACGGGACAGTGAACACTGAAGCTTTCTTT,CASRNGTVNTEAFF
-,TRBJ2-7,TRBV27,TRBD2,TGTGCCAGCAGTCCTCTAGGGCGGGAGGTCAACTACGAGCAGTACTTC,CASSPLGREVNYEQYF
-,TRBJ2-3,TRBV7-9,-,TGTGCCAGCAGCTTTGGAGGTAGCACAGATACGCAGTATTTT,CASSFGGSTDTQYF
-,TRBJ1-2,TRBV15,TRBD1,TGTGCCACCAGCAGCCCGGACAGGATTAACTATGGCTACACCTTC,CATSSPDRINYGYTF
once,TRBJ2-1,TRBV27,-,TGTGCCAGCAGAGTTTCAGGTGTTCTCCCCTACAATGAGCAGTTCTTC,CASRVSGVLPYNEQFF
few,TRBJ1-1,TRBV5-1,TRBD1,TGCGCCAGCAGCCGAACCGACAGGGGCGACACTGAAGCTTTCTTT,CASSRTDRGDTEAFF
-,TRBJ1-5,TRBV4-3,TRBD1,TGCGCCAGCAGTCAAGAACAGGGGAGCAATCAGCCCCAGCATTTT,CASSQEQGSNQPQHF
few,TRBJ2-1,TRBV27,TRBD1,TGTGCCAGCAGTGACAGGGATCCTAATTACAATGAGCAGTTCTTC,CASSDRDPNYNEQFF
-,TRBJ1-1,TRBV6-2/TRBV6-3,-,TGTGCCAGCAGTTACGGACAGACTGAAGCTTTCTTT,CASSYGQTEAFF
few,TRBJ2-3,TRBV6-4,TRBD2,TGTGCCAGCAGTGACTCTAGCGGGGGGGCAGATACGCAGTATTTT,CASSDSSGGADTQYF
few,TRBJ2-7,TRBV19,TRBD2,TGTGCCAGTAGTCTTCTCCCGGGACTAGCATCTTCCGAGCAGTACTTC,CASSLLPGLASSEQYF
-,TRBJ1-5,TRBV2,TRBD1,TGTGCCAGCAGTGGGGACAGCGAGGGGCAGCCCCAGCATTTT,CASSGDSEGQPQHF
once,TRBJ1-2,TRBV28,TRBD1,TGTGCCAGCAGTCCACCCACAGGGGGTAACTATGGCTACACCTTC,CASSPPTGGNYGYTF
-,TRBJ2-7,TRBV5-1,-,TGCGCCAGCAATTTAGGGGGAACCTCAAGCTCCTACGAGCAGTACTTC,CASNLGGTSSSYEQYF
-,TRBJ1-1,TRBV11-3,-,TGTGCCAGCAGCTTATCAGGGGTGAACACTGAAGCTTTCTTT,CASSLSGVNTEAFF
-,TRBJ2-5,TRBV2,-,TGTGCCAGCATCGAAGGGACAACAGGGGAGACCCAGTACTTC,CASIEGTTGETQYF
-,TRBJ1-5,TRBV7-6,-,TGTGCCAGCAGCCCTGCGGGTAGACCCAATCAGCCCCAGCATTTT,CASSPAGRPNQPQHF